These 25 T cell receptor beta chains were all obtained from the same sample, sequenced in a study of T-cell reconstitution after alpha-beta-depleted transplantation in children. It was with unique molecular identifiers that the TCRbeta library was prepared. TCRdb ran MiXCR on the PCR reads and lists one entry per CDR3 protein. The data show about 98,000 distinct CDR3 sequences, with 4.5% to 7.5% seen just once and 6.1% held by the top ten. Sample: PBMCs, mostly from graft donor cells, taken 60 days after TCRalphabeta/CD19-depleted stem cell transplant. The receptors stem from a female patient between 2 and 10 years old who had a stem cell transplant for Fanconi anemia, so the T cells may come from the graft donor.

This clonotype was recorded a few times. V and J are TRBV5-1 and TRBJ1-2; 10 positions match TRBD1. Unmatched junction bases numbered 5, after V lost 3 bases and J lost 6 bases. CDR1 SGHRS and CDR2 YFSETQ come from the germline V gene. The CDR3 is made up of 14 amino acids. The CDR3 DNA reads TGCGCCAGCAGCTATGACAGGGGGCGAGATGGCTACACCTTC. Protein: CASSYDRGRDGYTF.

This rearrangement joins TRBV11-1 to TRBJ1-1; 11 bases agree with TRBD1. Trimming removed 1 base from V and 3 bases from J; junction bases left unmatched: 10. The CDR3 consists of 18 residues. Germline loops: CDR1 SGHAT, CDR2 FQDESV (reference sequence). The CDR3 loop reads CASSLGWGTGGVDTEAFF. The CDR3 region has the DNA TGTGCCAGCAGCTTAGGCTGGGGGACAGGGGGTGTGGACACTGAAGCTTTCTTT.

The sample holds many counts of this clonotype. The V call is TRBV7-9, the J call TRBJ2-1; possibly TRBD1 for D (6 bases). CDR1 and CDR2 from the germline V gene are SEHNR and FQNEAQ (reference sequence). Trimming stripped 4 bases from V and 4 bases from J, with 11 bases between. CDR3 size: 14 residues. CDR3 DNA sequence: TGTGCCAGCAGCTCAAGAGGACAGTACAATGAGCAGTTCTTC. Encoded protein: CASSSRGQYNEQFF.

The CDR3 DNA sequence: TGTGCCACCCGGACAGAAGCACGCACAGATACGCAGTATTTT. It specifies CATRTEARTDTQYF. The rearrangement uses TRBV7-6 and TRBJ2-3, with D possibly matching TRBD1 (6 bases). V was cut by 10 bases and J by 1 base, with 15 bases left in between. The germline V gene has CDR1 SGHVS and CDR2 FNYEAQ. This CDR3 comprises 14 residues.

The chain joins TRBV6-6 to TRBJ2-1, with TRBD2 as a possible D gene (5 bases). The V gene lost 10 bases and the J gene lost 3 bases, with 13 bases spanning the gap. The CDR3 extends over 13 amino acids. From germline, CDR1 is MNHNY and CDR2 SVGAGI (reference sequence). CDR3 sequence reads: CATRAGVYNEQFF. The CDR3 nucleotides are TGTGCCACCCGTGCGGGTGTCTACAATGAGCAGTTCTTC.

In its sample, this clonotype was seen many times. The V and J genes are TRBV5-1 and TRBJ2-1; D unclear. This CDR3 is 13 amino acids long. CDR1 is SGHRS and CDR2 is YFSETQ in the germline V gene. Trimming cost V 2 bases and J 7 bases, with 10 bases left between them. The CDR3 spells CASSLVVGNEQFF. The CDR3 DNA reads TGCGCCAGCAGCTTAGTAGTCGGAAATGAGCAGTTCTTC.

This chain links TRBV5-1 with TRBJ2-2; D possibly uses TRBD1 or TRBD2 (5 bases each). Per the germline V gene, CDR1 is SGHRS and CDR2 is YFSETQ. Trimming took 6 bases from V and 7 from J, leaving 19 bases between them. This CDR3 spans 15 amino acids. The CDR3 nucleotides are TGCGCCAGCATGTCCGAGGGGCCCCTCGGCGGGGAGCTGTTTTTT. It specifies CASMSEGPLGGELFF. The full variable domain, in which reference TRBV5-1 and TRBJ2-2 provide the parts outside the CDR3, is KAGVTQTPRYLIKTRGQQVTLSCSPISGHRSVSWYQQTPGQGLQFLFEYFSETQRNKGNFPGRFSGRQFSNSRSEMNVSTLELGDSALYLCASMSEGPLGGELFFGEGSRLTVL.

This clonotype was recorded at least ten times. The chain carries TRBV12-3 or TRBV12-4 and TRBJ1-5, with D unclear. CDR3 length: 13 amino acids. Trimming shortened V by 1 base and J by 5 bases, and 6 bases separated the two germline ends. CDR3 protein: CASSLVGDQPQHF. The CDR3 DNA reads TGTGCCAGCAGTTTAGTTGGGGATCAGCCCCAGCATTTT.

This clonotype came up many times. V and J are TRBV18 and TRBJ2-7, with 7 bases identical to TRBD1. The V segment lost 6 bases and the J segment 4 bases; nucleotides outside the gene matches: 9. This CDR3 contains 14 residues. In germline, CDR1 is KGHSH, CDR2 LQKENI. CDR3 region: CASSRADRKYEQYF. The CDR3 region has the DNA TGTGCCAGCTCGAGGGCGGACAGGAAGTACGAGCAGTACTTC.

This clonotype has more than one count but fewer than ten. This chain joins TRBV25-1 and TRBJ1-5, with D uncertain. Germline V gene data show CDR1 as MGHDK and CDR2 as SYGVNS. The CDR3 contains 15 residues. V lost 2 bases and J lost 0, with 8 bases in between. CDR3 sequence: CASSEEGGSNQPQHF. The CDR3 DNA reads TGTGCCAGCAGTGAAGAAGGAGGTAGCAATCAGCCCCAGCATTTT.

The genes are TRBV19 and TRBJ1-6; 10 bases fit TRBD1. The ends lost 6 bases at V and 9 bases at J; junction bases unmatched: 8. In germline, CDR1 is LNHDA, CDR2 SQIVND (reference sequence). This CDR3 spans 15 amino acids. This CDR3 reads CASRAATGGISPLHF. The DNA of the CDR3 is TGTGCCAGTAGGGCTGCGACAGGGGGCATTTCACCCCTCCACTTT.

Notes on this clonotype: This likely comes from a read error, as the CDR3 has no conserved phenylalanine or tryptophan at its end. V gene TRBV5-6 combines with J gene TRBJ2-7; 8 nucleotides agree with TRBD1. CDR1 SGHDT and CDR2 YYEEEE come from the germline V gene. V lost 3 bases to trimming and J lost 5 bases; unmatched junction nucleotides: 13. The length of the CDR3 is 16 residues. The CDR3 bases are TGTGCCAGCAGCTCCCCGAAGCAGGGGGCGCTTCACGAGCAGTACTCC. It translates to CASSSPKQGALHEQYS.

This clonotype was counted between two and nine times. The rearrangement uses TRBV7-9 and TRBJ2-7, with D perhaps TRBD2 (5 bases). V was shortened by 2 bases and J by 2 bases, with 10 bases between the two germline ends. CDR1 and CDR2 from the germline V gene are SEHNR and FQNEAQ (reference sequence). This CDR3 has 14 amino acids. The CDR3 protein is CASSLQEATYEQYF. CDR3 nucleotide sequence: TGTGCCAGCAGCTTACAGGAGGCAACCTACGAGCAGTACTTC.

In this sample, this clonotype turned up many times. This chain uses TRBV12-3 or TRBV12-4 with TRBJ2-1; 9 bases map to TRBD2. This CDR3 region has 14 residues. V dropped 1 base and J dropped 14; count of bases not matched to a gene: 9. CDR3 bases: TGTGCCAGCAGTTTAGGCGAGCTAGCGGGAATCGAGTTCTTC. Encoded protein: CASSLGELAGIEFF.

This clonotype was observed a handful of times. CDR3 coding DNA: TGTGCCAGCAACACCGCCCCCCCGGCGGAGACCCAGTACTTC. Its protein product is CASNTAPPAETQYF. This chain joins TRBV28 and TRBJ2-5; D is unresolved. This CDR3 region has 14 residues. Germline V gene sequence: CDR1 MDHEN, CDR2 SYDVKM. V lost 7 bases and J lost 5, with 17 bases in between.

This clonotype was counted only a few times. The V and J genes are TRBV6-5 and TRBJ1-1; no reliable D call. The V gene's germline CDR1 is MNHEY and CDR2 SVGAGI. The CDR3 is made up of 17 amino acids. V was cut by 2 bases and J by 4 bases, with 20 bases left in between. The DNA for the CDR3 is TGTGCCAGCAGTTACCCCGGGAGACTTGGTCGGAGCACTGAAGCTTTCTTT. It is translated as CASSYPGRLGRSTEAFF.

This clonotype has at least ten counts. The J gene is TRBJ1-1, the V gene TRBV7-9; a possible D gene is TRBD1 (5 bases). Trimming pared 2 bases from V and 0 bases from J, leaving 16 bases between. The germline V gene encodes CDR1 SEHNR and CDR2 FQNEAQ (reference sequence). CDR3 length equals 17 residues. CDR3 loop: CASSLSLRTTLNTEAFF. The CDR3 DNA sequence: TGTGCCAGCAGCTTAAGTCTCCGGACAACGTTGAACACTGAAGCTTTCTTT.

The sample holds many counts of this clonotype. The CDR3 DNA reads as TGTGCCAGCACACAAAATAGTCACATTCAGTACTTC. It translates to CASTQNSHIQYF. The V gene is TRBV28, the J gene TRBJ2-4; D is ambiguous. Germline CDR1 is MDHEN and CDR2 is SYDVKM. The V and J ends lost 7 bases and 8 bases respectively, with 12 bases between them. This CDR3 comprises 12 residues. The whole variable domain, remainder taken from reference TRBV28 and TRBJ2-4, is DVKVTQSSRYLVKRTGEKVFLECVQDMDHENMFWYRQDPGLGLRLIYFSYDVKMKEKGDIPEGYSVSREKKERFSLILESASTNQTSMYLCASTQNSHIQYFGAGTRLSVL.

A few counts support this clonotype. The J gene is TRBJ2-7, the V gene TRBV18, with 9 bases identical to TRBD1. Trimming removed 2 bases from V and 2 bases from J; junction bases left unmatched: 4. The CDR3 loop spans 15 amino acids. From germline, CDR1 is KGHSH and CDR2 LQKENI. The CDR3 spells CASSPTGQGAYEQYF. CDR3 coding DNA: TGTGCCAGCTCACCAACGGGACAGGGAGCCTACGAGCAGTACTTC.

The sample holds many counts of this clonotype. The chain joins TRBV20-1 to TRBJ2-7; no definite D call. This CDR3 has 13 residues. Germline loops: CDR1 DFQATT, CDR2 SNEGSKA (reference sequence). Between the trimmed V and J ends, which lost 3 bases and 4 bases, there was a span of 13 bases. This CDR3 reads CSASSAWEYEQYF. DNA of the CDR3: TGCAGTGCTAGTAGTGCGTGGGAATACGAGCAGTACTTC.

This clonotype has more than one count but fewer than ten. The chain links TRBV5-1 to TRBJ2-5; unclear D gene. The germline gives CDR1 SGHRS, CDR2 YFSETQ. The length of the CDR3 is 13 residues. V lost 0 bases to trimming and J lost 3 bases, with 6 bases between them. The CDR3 reads CASSLVVEETQYF. CDR3 sequence (DNA): TGCGCCAGCAGCTTGGTAGTGGAAGAGACCCAGTACTTC.

This clonotype was picked up many times. This sequence joins TRBV5-1 and TRBJ2-1; perhaps TRBD2 as D (6 bases). The germline V gene has CDR1 SGHRS and CDR2 YFSETQ. The CDR3 covers 14 residues. V was clipped by 7 bases and J by 2 bases, with 13 bases between them. The CDR3: CASSPGGTYNEQFF. CDR3 sequence (DNA): TGCGCCAGCTCTCCCGGAGGGACCTACAATGAGCAGTTCTTC.

This clonotype has just a few counts. The V and J genes are TRBV2 and TRBJ2-5, with D hard to call. The CDR3 has 15 amino acids. Trimming left V 7 bases short and J 2 bases short, with 17 bases between. The V gene's germline CDR1 is SNHLY and CDR2 FYNNEI. The CDR3 region has the DNA TGTGCCAGCATTCGGACCCCCCGCGATCAAGAGACCCAGTACTTC. Encoded protein: CASIRTPRDQETQYF.

This clonotype was counted ten times or more. The V call is TRBV12-3 or TRBV12-4, the J call TRBJ2-3; D is undetermined. V was clipped by 2 bases and J by 0 bases, with 3 bases between them. The CDR3 extends over 13 amino acids. Written as DNA, the CDR3 is TGTGCCAGCAGTTTACACAGCACAGATACGCAGTATTTT. This translates into CASSLHSTDTQYF.

Only a few counts were recorded for this clonotype. The genes are TRBV30 and TRBJ2-3; unclear D gene. V lost 2 bases, J lost 6 bases, and 6 bases lay in between. The CDR3 sequence is 11 residues long. Germline V CDR1 and CDR2: GTSNPN, SVGIG (reference sequence). This CDR3 is CAWSFRDTQYF. The CDR3 bases are TGTGCCTGGAGTTTTAGGGATACGCAGTATTTT.